A single sample gave rise to the 10 T cell receptor beta chains below, sequenced in a study of blood T cell repertoires in COVID-19 (dated by TCRdb to 2018 to 2020). The library came from the immunoSEQ multiplex PCR assay. The clones in this table, taken by TCRdb from immuneACCESS, are in-frame only. Not every clone is retained; where verified, under half of the shortfall comes from an unresolved V gene, and the cause of the rest is unknown. Within this sample are just under 75,000 clones, with over 80% of them counted one time only. The ten biggest clones cover approximately 2.4% of the sample. The sample taken for sequencing was peripheral blood. These TCRs come from a man of 80 years or more with active or convalescent COVID-19.

This chain joins TRBV7-8 and TRBJ2-7; D unclear. Deletions cut 2 bases from V and 4 bases from J, with 6 bases between. Germline lookup yields CDR1 SGHVS and CDR2 FQNEAQ. The CDR3 runs to 12 residues. CDR3 nucleotides: TGTGCCAGCAGCTTACCCCAATACGAGCAGTACTTC. Translated: CASSLPQYEQYF.

The chain joins TRBV21-1 to TRBJ1-5; the DNA was not used to check the table's D call, TRBD1. TRBV21-1 is flagged as a pseudogene. CDR3 length: 17 amino acids. Here the CDR3 reads CASSKVLTGGFHQPQHF. CDR3 DNA sequence: TGTGCCAGCAGCAAAGTGTTGACAGGGGGGTTTCATCAGCCCCAGCATTTT.

V usage is TRBV2 and J usage is TRBJ2-3, with 8 bases aligning to TRBD2. Trimming removed 7 bases from V and 2 bases from J; junction bases left unmatched: 5. The CDR3 sequence is 14 residues long. Germline V gene data show CDR1 as SNHLY and CDR2 as FYNNEI. CDR3 sequence (DNA): TGTGCCAGCAAGGCTAGCGGGTACACAGATACGCAGTATTTT. It translates to CASKASGYTDTQYF.

The CDR3 DNA reads as TGTGCCAGCAGTTATGGACAGATCTCTGGGGCCAACGTCCTGACTTTC. Protein: CASSYGQISGANVLTF. The chain recombines TRBV27 with TRBJ2-6; D is possibly TRBD1 (6 bases). There are 16 residues in the CDR3. The germline gives CDR1 MNHEY, CDR2 SMNVEV (reference sequence). The ends were cut back, 4 bases at V and 0 bases at J, with 10 bases in the middle.

In this sample, this clone turned up a few times. The DNA for the CDR3 is TGTGCCAGCAGGGAGGGACCACTTGACACTGAAGCTTTCTTT. Amino acids: CASREGPLDTEAFF. The rearrangement uses TRBV5-6 and TRBJ1-1, with a possible D match to TRBD1 (5 bases). Germline V lookup: CDR1 SGHDT, CDR2 YYEEEE. Between the trimmed V and J ends, which lost 5 bases and 3 bases, there was a span of 14 bases. The CDR3 has 14 residues.

V usage is TRBV28 and J usage is TRBJ2-3; D remains unclear. CDR3 size: 15 residues. Germline assignment: CDR1 MDHEN and CDR2 SYDVKM. V was shortened by 2 bases and J by 2 bases, with 11 bases between the two germline ends. Here the CDR3 reads CASSLAVSLTDTQYF. The CDR3 nucleotides are TGTGCCAGCAGTTTAGCGGTCTCACTCACAGATACGCAGTATTTT. Full variable domain (rest looked up from reference TRBV28 and TRBJ2-3): DVKVTQSSRYLVKRTGEKVFLECVQDMDHENMFWYRQDPGLGLRLIYFSYDVKMKEKGDIPEGYSVSREKKERFSLILESASTNQTSMYLCASSLAVSLTDTQYFGPGTRLTVL.

The chain is built from TRBV4-2 and TRBJ2-1; 7 positions agree with TRBD1. The CDR3 spans 13 residues. Germline trimming cut 0 bases from V and 9 bases from J; bases unmatched to any gene: 2. The germline CDR1 and CDR2 sequences are LGHNA and YNFKEQ. The CDR3 DNA sequence: TGTGCCAGCAGCCAAGACAGGGGGAGTGAGCAGTTCTTC. Its protein is CASSQDRGSEQFF.

CDR3 loop: CASSQRQAPYEQYF. CDR3 sequence (DNA): TGCGCCAGCAGCCAGCGACAGGCCCCCTACGAGCAGTACTTC. The rearrangement joins TRBV5-1 to TRBJ2-7, with D possibly being TRBD1 (6 bases). The CDR3 sequence is 14 residues long. Germline loops: CDR1 SGHRS, CDR2 YFSETQ. V was pared by 4 bases and J by 2 bases, with 13 bases between.

V gene TRBV6-1 combines with J gene TRBJ1-5; D uncertain. CDR1 and CDR2 from the germline V gene are MNHNS and SASEGT. V lost 3 bases to trimming and J lost 3 bases, with 6 bases between them. CDR3 size: 13 residues. This chain's CDR3 is CASSDGFNQPQHF. The CDR3 coding sequence is TGTGCCAGCAGTGACGGTTTCAATCAGCCCCAGCATTTT.

The V gene is TRBV7-2, the J gene TRBJ2-5, with 8 bases fitting TRBD2. The length of the CDR3 is 16 residues. Per germline, CDR1 SGHTA and CDR2 FQGNSA. The junction had 11 bases not matched to a gene; V was cut back by 3 bases and J by 5 bases. The CDR3 DNA reads TGTGCCAGCAGCTTGGGACTCACGGGGGGGCAGGAGACCCAGTACTTC. Protein sequence: CASSLGLTGGQETQYF. The whole variable domain, filled in from reference TRBV7-2 and TRBJ2-5, reads GAGVSQSPSNKVTEKGKDVELRCDPISGHTALYWYRQSLGQGLEFLIYFQGNSAPDKSGLPSDRFSAERTGGSVSTLTIQRTQQEDSAVYLCASSLGLTGGQETQYFGPGTRLLVL.